The clone carrying this T cell receptor beta chain was seen repeatedly, ten times or more. The antigen is unknown. The data were taken from a study of early T cells in non-severe SARS-CoV-2 infection. Overall study: Investigators sequenced bulk RNA drawn from unsorted whole blood, and chains remained unpaired.

The CDR3 length is 16 residues. The V gene end was trimmed by 5 bases and the J gene end by 2 bases; junction bases not matched to a gene: 3. Germline assignment: CDR1 DFQATT and CDR2 SNEGSKA (reference sequence). Broader study findings: Missing private and CD4 specificities, VDJdb matching favored anti-spike CD8 responses.

In TCRdb, the 5' RACE reads were re-called with MiXCR into one record per CDR3 protein. The table shows 80,000 to 100,000 distinct CDR3 sequences, with approximately 10% occurring only once. The rearrangement links TRBV20-1 to TRBJ2-1, with 16 bases matching TRBD2. This material consisted of whole blood, taken at baseline. The TCR originated in an adult who was a healthcare worker with PCR-confirmed SARS-CoV-2 infection or an uninfected control (not recorded which). CDR3: CSAGTSGGGPYNEQFF. CDR3 coding DNA: TGCAGTGCTGGGACTAGCGGGGGGGGTCCCTACAATGAGCAGTTCTTC.